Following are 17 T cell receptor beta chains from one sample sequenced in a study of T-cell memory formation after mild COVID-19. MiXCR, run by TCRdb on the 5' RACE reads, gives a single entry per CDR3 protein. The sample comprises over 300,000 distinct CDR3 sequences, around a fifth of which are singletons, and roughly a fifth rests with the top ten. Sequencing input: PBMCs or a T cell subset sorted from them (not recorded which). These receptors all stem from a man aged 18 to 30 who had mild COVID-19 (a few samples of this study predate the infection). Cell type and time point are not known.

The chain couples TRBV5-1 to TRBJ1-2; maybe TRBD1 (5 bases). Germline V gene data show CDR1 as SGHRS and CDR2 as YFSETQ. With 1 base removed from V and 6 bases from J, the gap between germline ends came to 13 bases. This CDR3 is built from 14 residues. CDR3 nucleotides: TGCGCCAGCAGCTTGTCGACGGCAGGGAATGGCTACACCTTC. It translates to CASSLSTAGNGYTF.

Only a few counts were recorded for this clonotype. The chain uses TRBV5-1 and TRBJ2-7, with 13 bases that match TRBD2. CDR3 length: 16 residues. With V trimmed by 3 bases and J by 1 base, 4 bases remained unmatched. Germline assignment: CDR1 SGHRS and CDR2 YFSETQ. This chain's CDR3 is CASSWTSGGLSYEQYF. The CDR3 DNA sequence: TGCGCCAGCAGCTGGACTAGCGGGGGTCTTTCCTACGAGCAGTACTTC.

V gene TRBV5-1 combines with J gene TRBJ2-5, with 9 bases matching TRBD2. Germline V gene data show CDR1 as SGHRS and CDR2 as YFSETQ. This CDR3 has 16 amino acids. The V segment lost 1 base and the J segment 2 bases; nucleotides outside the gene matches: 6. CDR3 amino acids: CASSLPSGDLQETQYF. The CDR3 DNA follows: TGCGCCAGCAGCTTGCCTAGCGGGGACCTACAAGAGACCCAGTACTTC.

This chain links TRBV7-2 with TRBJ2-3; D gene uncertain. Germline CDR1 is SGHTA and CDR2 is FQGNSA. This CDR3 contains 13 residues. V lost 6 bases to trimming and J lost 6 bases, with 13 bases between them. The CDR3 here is CASSINLRDTQYF. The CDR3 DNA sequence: TGTGCCAGCAGTATTAACCTCCGGGATACGCAGTATTTT.

The CDR3 DNA is TGTGCCAGCAGTTCAACAGGGAAAGCTGGGGCCAACGTCCTGACTTTC. Its translation: CASSSTGKAGANVLTF. The chain has TRBV28 and TRBJ2-6; D perhaps matches TRBD1 (6 bases). Germline CDR1 reads MDHEN; CDR2 reads SYDVKM. V was shortened by 4 bases and J by 2 bases, with 12 bases between the two germline ends. The CDR3 sequence is 16 residues long.

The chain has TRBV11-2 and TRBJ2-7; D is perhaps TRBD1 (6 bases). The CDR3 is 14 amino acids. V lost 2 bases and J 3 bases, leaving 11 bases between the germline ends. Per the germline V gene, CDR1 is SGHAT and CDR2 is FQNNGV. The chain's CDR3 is CASSLWGPSYEQYF. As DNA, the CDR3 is TGTGCCAGCAGCTTATGGGGGCCCAGCTACGAGCAGTACTTC. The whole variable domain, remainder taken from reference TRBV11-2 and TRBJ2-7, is EAGVAQSPRYKIIEKRQSVAFWCNPISGHATLYWYQQILGQGPKLLIQFQNNGVVDDSQLPKDRFSAERLKGVDSTLKIQPAKLEDSAVYLCASSLWGPSYEQYFGPGTRLTVT.

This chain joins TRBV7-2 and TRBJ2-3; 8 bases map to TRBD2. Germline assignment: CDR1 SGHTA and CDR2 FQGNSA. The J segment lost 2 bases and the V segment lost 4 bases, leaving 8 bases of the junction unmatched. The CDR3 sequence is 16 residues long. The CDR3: CASSSPGLGYTDTQYF. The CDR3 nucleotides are TGTGCCAGCAGCTCTCCGGGACTAGGGTACACAGATACGCAGTATTTT.

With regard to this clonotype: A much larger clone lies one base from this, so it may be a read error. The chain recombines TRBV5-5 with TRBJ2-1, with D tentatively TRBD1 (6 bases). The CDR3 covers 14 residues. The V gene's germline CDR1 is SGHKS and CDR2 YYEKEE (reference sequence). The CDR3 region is CARSIWDIRDEQFF. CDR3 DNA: TGTGCCCGCAGCATCTGGGACATCCGGGATGAGCAGTTCTTC.

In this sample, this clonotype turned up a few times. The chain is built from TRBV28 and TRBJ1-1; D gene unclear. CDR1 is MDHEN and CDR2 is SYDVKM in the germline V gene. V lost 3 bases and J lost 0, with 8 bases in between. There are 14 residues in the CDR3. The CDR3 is CASSFGRLNTEAFF. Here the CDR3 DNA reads TGTGCCAGCAGTTTCGGACGGCTGAACACTGAAGCTTTCTTT.

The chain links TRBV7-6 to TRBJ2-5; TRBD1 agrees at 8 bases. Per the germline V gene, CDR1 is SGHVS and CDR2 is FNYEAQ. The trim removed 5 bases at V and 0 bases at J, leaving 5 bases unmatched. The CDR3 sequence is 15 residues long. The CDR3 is CASSPRTGNQETQYF. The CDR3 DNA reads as TGTGCCAGCAGCCCCCGGACAGGGAACCAAGAGACCCAGTACTTC.

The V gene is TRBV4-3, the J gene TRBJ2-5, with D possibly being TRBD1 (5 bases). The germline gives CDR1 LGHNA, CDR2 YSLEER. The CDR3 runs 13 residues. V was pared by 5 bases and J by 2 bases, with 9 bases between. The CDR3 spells CASSMGPQETQYF. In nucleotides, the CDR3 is TGCGCCAGCAGCATGGGGCCGCAAGAGACCCAGTACTTC.

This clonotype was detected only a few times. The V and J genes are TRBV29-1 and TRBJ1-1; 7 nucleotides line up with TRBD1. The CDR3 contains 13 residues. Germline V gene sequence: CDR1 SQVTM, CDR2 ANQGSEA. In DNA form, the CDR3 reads TGCAGTCCAACCCTTCAGGGGGATACTGAAGCTTTCTTT. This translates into CSPTLQGDTEAFF. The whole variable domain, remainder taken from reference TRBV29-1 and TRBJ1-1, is SAVISQKPSRDICQRGTSLTIQCQVDSQVTMMFWYRQQPGQSLTLIATANQGSEATYESGFVIDKFPISRPNLTFSTLTVSNMSPEDSSIYLCSPTLQGDTEAFFGQGTRLTVV.

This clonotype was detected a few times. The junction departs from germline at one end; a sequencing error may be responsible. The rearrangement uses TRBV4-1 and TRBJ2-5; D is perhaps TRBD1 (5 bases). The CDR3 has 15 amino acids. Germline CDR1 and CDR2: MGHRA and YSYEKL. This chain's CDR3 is CTSSQEGQGYRSQYF. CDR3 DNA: TGCACCAGCAGCCAAGAAGGTCAAGGGTACAGGTCCCAGTACTTC.

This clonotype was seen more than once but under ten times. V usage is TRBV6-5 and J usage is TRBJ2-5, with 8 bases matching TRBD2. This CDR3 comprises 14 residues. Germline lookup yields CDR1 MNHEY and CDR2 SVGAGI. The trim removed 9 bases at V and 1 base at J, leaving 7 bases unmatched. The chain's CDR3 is CASHSAGGQETQYF. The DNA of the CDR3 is TGTGCCAGTCATTCGGCGGGGGGCCAAGAGACCCAGTACTTC.

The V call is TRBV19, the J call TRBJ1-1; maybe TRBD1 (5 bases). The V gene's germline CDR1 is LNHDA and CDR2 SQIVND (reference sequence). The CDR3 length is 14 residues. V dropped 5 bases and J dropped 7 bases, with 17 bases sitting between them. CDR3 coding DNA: TGTGCCAGTAGTTTTACCCCTTCGGGGGGTGAAGCTTTCTTT. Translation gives CASSFTPSGGEAFF.

The CDR3 region is CASISRSGNYGYTF. CDR3 in DNA: TGTGCCAGCATCTCCCGATCAGGGAACTATGGCTACACCTTC. V usage is TRBV11-2 and J usage is TRBJ1-2, with TRBD1 as a possible D gene (5 bases). Germline CDR1 SGHAT, CDR2 FQNNGV. Trimming stripped 7 bases from V and 2 bases from J, with 14 bases between. This CDR3 has 14 amino acids.

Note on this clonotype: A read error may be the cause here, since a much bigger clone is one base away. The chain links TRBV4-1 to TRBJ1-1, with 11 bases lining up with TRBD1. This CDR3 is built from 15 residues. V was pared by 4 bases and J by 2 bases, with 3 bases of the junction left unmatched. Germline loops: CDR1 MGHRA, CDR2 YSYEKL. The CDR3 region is CASSPGQGDNTEAFF. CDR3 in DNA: TGCGCCAGCAGCCCGGGACAGGGGGACAACACTGAAGCTTTCTTT.